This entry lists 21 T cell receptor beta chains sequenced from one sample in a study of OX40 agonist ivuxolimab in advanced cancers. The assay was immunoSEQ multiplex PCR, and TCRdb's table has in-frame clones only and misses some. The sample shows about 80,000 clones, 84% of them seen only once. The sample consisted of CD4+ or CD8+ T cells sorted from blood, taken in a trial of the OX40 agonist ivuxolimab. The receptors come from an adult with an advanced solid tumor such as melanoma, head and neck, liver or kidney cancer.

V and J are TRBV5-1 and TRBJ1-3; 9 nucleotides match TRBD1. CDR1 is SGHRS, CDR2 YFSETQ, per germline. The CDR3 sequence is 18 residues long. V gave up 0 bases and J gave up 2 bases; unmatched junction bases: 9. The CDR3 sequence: CASSLAGAGTGTGNTIYF. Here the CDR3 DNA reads TGCGCCAGCAGCTTGGCAGGAGCTGGGACAGGGACTGGAAACACCATATATTTT.

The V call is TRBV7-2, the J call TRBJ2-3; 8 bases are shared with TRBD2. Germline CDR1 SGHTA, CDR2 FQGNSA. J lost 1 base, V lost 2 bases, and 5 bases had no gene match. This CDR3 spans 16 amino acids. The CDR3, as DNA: TGTGCCAGCAGCTTAATGAGCGGGGGCCGCACAGATACGCAGTATTTT. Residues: CASSLMSGGRTDTQYF.

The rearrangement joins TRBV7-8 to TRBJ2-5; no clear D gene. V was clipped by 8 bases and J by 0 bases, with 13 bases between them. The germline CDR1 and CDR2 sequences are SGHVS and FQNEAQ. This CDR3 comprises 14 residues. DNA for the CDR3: TGTGCCAGCCCCTGCCCAGGCAACCAAGAGACCCAGTACTTC. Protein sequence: CASPCPGNQETQYF.

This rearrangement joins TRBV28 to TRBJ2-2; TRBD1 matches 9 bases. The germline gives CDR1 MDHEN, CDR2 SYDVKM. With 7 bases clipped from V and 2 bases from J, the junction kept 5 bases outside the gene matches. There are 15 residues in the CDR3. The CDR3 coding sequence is TGTGCCAGCACCTCGGGACAGGGTAACACCGGGGAGCTGTTTTTT. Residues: CASTSGQGNTGELFF.

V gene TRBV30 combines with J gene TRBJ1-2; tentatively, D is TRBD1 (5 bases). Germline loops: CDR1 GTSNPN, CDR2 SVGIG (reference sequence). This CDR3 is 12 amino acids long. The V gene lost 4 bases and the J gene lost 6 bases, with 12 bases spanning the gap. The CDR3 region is CAWNRGSNGYTF. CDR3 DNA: TGTGCCTGGAATAGGGGATCTAATGGCTACACCTTC.

CDR3 protein: CASSFLAGETDTQYF. The CDR3 nucleotides read TGCGCCAGCAGCTTCCTAGCGGGAGAAACTGATACGCAGTATTTT. The chain is built from TRBV5-1 and TRBJ2-3; TRBD2 matches 10 bases. The trim removed 2 bases at V and 6 bases at J, leaving 6 bases unmatched. The V gene's germline CDR1 is SGHRS and CDR2 YFSETQ. The CDR3 loop spans 15 amino acids.

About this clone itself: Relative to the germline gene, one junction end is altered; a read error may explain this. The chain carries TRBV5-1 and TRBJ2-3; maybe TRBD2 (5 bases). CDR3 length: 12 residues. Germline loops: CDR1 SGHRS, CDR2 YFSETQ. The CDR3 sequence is CASSLSGDTQYF. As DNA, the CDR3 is TGTGCCAGCAGTCTATCGGGGGATACGCAGTATTTT.

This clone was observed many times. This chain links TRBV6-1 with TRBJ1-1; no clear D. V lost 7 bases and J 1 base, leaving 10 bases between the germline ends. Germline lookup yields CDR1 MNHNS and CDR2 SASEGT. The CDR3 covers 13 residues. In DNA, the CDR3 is TGTGCCAGCACGGGCAGAGAGAACACTGAAGCTTTCTTT. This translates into CASTGRENTEAFF.

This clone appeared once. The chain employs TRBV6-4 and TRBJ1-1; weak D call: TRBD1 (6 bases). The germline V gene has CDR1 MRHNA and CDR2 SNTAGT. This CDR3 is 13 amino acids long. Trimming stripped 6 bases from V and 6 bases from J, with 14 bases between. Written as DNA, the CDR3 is TGTGCCAGCAGCCGACAGGAGGGGTCTGAAGCTTTCTTT. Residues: CASSRQEGSEAFF.

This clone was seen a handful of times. The CDR3 sequence is CASGQGGSLEQYF. The CDR3 nucleotides read TGTGCCAGCGGACAGGGGGGATCCCTCGAGCAGTACTTC. The J gene is TRBJ2-7, the V gene TRBV18, with TRBD1 matching 10 bases. Germline values: CDR1 KGHSH, CDR2 LQKENI. The CDR3 is 13 residues long. Trimming took 8 bases from V and 6 from J; bases not matched to a gene: 7.

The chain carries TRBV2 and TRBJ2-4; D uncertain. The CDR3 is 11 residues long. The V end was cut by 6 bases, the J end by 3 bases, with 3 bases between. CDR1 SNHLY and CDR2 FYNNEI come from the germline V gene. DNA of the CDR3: TGTGCCAGCAGCGGCAAAAACATTCAGTACTTC. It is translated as CASSGKNIQYF.

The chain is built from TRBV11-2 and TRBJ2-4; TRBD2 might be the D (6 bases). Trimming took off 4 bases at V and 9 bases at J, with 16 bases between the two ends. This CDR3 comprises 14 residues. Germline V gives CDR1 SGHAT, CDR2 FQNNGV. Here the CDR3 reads CASSSRLEEAIQYF. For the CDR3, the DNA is TGTGCCAGCAGCTCCCGACTAGAAGAAGCCATTCAGTACTTC.

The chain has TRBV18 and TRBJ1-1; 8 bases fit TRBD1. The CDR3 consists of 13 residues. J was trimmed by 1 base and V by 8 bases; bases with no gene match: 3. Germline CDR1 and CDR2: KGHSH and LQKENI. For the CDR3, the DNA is TGTGCCAGCCAGGGACAGGCGAACACTGAAGCTTTCTTT. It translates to CASQGQANTEAFF.

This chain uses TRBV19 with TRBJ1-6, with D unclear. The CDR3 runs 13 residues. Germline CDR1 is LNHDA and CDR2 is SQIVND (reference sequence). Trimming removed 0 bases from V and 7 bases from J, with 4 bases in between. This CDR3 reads CASSIDANSPLHF. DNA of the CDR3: TGTGCCAGTAGTATAGATGCAAATTCACCCCTCCACTTT.

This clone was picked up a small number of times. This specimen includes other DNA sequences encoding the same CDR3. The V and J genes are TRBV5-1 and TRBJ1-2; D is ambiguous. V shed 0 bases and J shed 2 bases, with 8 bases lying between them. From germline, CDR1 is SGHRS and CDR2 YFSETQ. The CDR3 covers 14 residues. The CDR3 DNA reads TGCGCCAGCAGCTTGGAGTCACCCAACTATGGCTACACCTTC. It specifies CASSLESPNYGYTF. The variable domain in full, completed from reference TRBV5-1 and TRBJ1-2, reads KAGVTQTPRYLIKTRGQQVTLSCSPISGHRSVSWYQQTPGQGLQFLFEYFSETQRNKGNFPGRFSGRQFSNSRSEMNVSTLELGDSALYLCASSLESPNYGYTFGSGTRLTVV.

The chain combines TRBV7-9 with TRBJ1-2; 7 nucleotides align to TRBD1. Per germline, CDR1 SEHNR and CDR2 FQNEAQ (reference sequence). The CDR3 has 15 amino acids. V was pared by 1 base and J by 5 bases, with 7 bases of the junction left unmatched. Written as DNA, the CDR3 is TGTGCCAGCAGCTTAGTCGGGACAGCTCGATATGGCTACACCTTC. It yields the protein CASSLVGTARYGYTF.

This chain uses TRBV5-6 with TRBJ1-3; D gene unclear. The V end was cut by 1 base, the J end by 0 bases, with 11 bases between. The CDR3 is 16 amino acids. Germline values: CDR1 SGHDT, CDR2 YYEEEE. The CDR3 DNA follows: TGTGCCAGCAGCTTGCGCGGAGCCTCCTCTGGAAACACCATATATTTT. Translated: CASSLRGASSGNTIYF.

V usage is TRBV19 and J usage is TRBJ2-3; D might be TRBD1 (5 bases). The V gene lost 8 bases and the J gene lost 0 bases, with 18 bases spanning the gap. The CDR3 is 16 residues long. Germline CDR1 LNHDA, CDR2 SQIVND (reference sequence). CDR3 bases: TGTGCCAGTGGTCACTTAAGTACAGGTAGCACAGATACGCAGTATTTT. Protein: CASGHLSTGSTDTQYF.

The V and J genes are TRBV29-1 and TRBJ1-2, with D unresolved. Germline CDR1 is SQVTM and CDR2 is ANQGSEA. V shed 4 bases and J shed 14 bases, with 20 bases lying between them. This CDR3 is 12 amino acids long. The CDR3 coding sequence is TGCAGCGTTGGGTATGCAGAGAGTCCCGGAACCTTC. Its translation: CSVGYAESPGTF.

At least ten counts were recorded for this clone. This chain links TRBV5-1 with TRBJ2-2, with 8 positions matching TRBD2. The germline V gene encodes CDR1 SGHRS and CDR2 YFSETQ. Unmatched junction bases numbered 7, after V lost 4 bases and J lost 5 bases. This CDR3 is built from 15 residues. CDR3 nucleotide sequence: TGCGCCAGCAGCATTAGCGGGGAGCTTACCGGGGAGCTGTTTTTT. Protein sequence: CASSISGELTGELFF.

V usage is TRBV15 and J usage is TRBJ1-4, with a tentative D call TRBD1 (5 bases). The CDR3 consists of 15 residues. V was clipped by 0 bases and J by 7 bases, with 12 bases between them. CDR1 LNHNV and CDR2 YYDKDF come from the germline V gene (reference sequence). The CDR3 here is CATSRERGSGEKLFF. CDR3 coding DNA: TGTGCCACCAGCAGAGAACGGGGGTCGGGTGAAAAACTGTTTTTT.